The 10 T cell receptor beta chains in this list originate from one sample, sequenced in a study of cytomegalovirus exposure and HLA in healthy donors. The PCR made use of 60 Vbeta and 13 Jbeta primers. Clones were read by immunoSEQ multiplex PCR, and TCRdb kept only the in-frame ones, dropping some. The sample lists over 65,000 clones, 70% to 80% seen once, with over 3% in the top ten. Specimen: PBMCs. These receptor sequences come from a man in his fifties in good health and CMV-seronegative.

The gene calls are TRBV9 and TRBJ2-7, with D possibly matching TRBD1 (6 bases). Germline V lookup: CDR1 SGDLS, CDR2 YYNGEE. This CDR3 region has 13 residues. The V end lost 0 bases, the J end lost 3 bases, and 7 bases lay between the germline ends. Written as DNA, the CDR3 is TGTGCCAGCAGCGTAGGGGACAACTACGAGCAGTACTTC. Amino acids: CASSVGDNYEQYF.

This chain joins TRBV7-6 and TRBJ2-7; weak D call: TRBD1 (5 bases). CDR3 length: 15 residues. The V end lost 0 bases, the J end lost 5 bases, and 14 bases lay between the germline ends. Germline V gene data show CDR1 as SGHVS and CDR2 as FNYEAQ. The CDR3 sequence is CASSLASQGLDEQYF. CDR3 coding DNA: TGTGCCAGCAGCTTAGCGAGCCAGGGCCTGGACGAGCAGTACTTC.

This chain uses TRBV19 with TRBJ2-1; 8 bases map to TRBD2. The trim removed 1 base at V and 8 bases at J, leaving 13 bases unmatched. The CDR3 loop spans 17 amino acids. Germline CDR1 LNHDA, CDR2 SQIVND (reference sequence). The CDR3 coding sequence is TGTGCCAGTAGTATAGGATCTAGAGCGCGGGGGGCTTATGAGCAGTTCTTC. Its translation is CASSIGSRARGAYEQFF.

This chain links TRBV30 with TRBJ2-5; no clear D. The length of the CDR3 is 13 residues. The V end was cut by 1 base, the J end by 2 bases, with 8 bases between. Germline CDR1 and CDR2: GTSNPN and SVGIG (reference sequence). The DNA of the CDR3 is TGTGCCTGGAGTGAATGGCAGCAAGAGACCCAGTACTTC. It is translated as CAWSEWQQETQYF.

CDR3 residues: CASSGERHEAFF. Written as DNA, the CDR3 is TGCGCCAGCAGCGGGGAGCGACATGAAGCTTTCTTT. The chain recombines TRBV5-1 with TRBJ1-1; D remains unclear. The CDR3 contains 12 residues. Germline values: CDR1 SGHRS, CDR2 YFSETQ. V was cut by 4 bases and J by 7 bases, with 11 bases left in between.

The chain joins TRBV27 to TRBJ1-6; 7 bases agree with TRBD1. J gave up 11 bases and V 4 bases, and 14 bases lay outside the gene matches. Germline values: CDR1 MNHEY, CDR2 SMNVEV (reference sequence). This CDR3 region has 16 residues. The DNA of the CDR3 is TGTGCCAGCAGTTATCGGGCAGGGGGTAAGGTGACACCCCTCCACTTT. Its translation is CASSYRAGGKVTPLHF.

The rearrangement links TRBV7-3 to TRBJ1-2; D is uncertain. The V and J ends lost 1 base and 5 bases respectively, with 8 bases between them. The CDR3 runs 13 residues. The germline V gene has CDR1 SGHTA and CDR2 FQGTGA. Here the CDR3 reads CASSLNPGYGYTF. In DNA, the CDR3 is TGTGCCAGCAGCTTAAACCCAGGTTATGGCTACACCTTC.

This clone is a singleton in its sample. The chain is built from TRBV5-4 and TRBJ2-5; 14 bases are shared with TRBD2. The germline gives CDR1 SGHNT, CDR2 YYREEE (reference sequence). The CDR3 extends over 15 amino acids. With 4 bases clipped from V and 5 bases from J, the junction kept 4 bases outside the gene matches. CDR3 in DNA: TGTGCCAGCAGCCTCCGACTAGCGGGGGGGGAGACCCAGTACTTC. Protein sequence: CASSLRLAGGETQYF.

J is TRBJ2-2 and V is TRBV27; D is perhaps TRBD1 (6 bases). This CDR3 has 18 residues. V was pared by 4 bases and J by 4 bases, with 22 bases between. Germline loops: CDR1 MNHEY, CDR2 SMNVEV (reference sequence). The CDR3 sequence: CASSSFRTGTMLTGELFF. For the CDR3, the DNA is TGTGCCAGCAGTTCCTTTAGAACCGGGACAATGCTCACCGGGGAGCTGTTTTTT.

The chain is built from TRBV6-5 and TRBJ1-1; a possible D gene is TRBD1 (5 bases). The CDR3 is made up of 15 amino acids. CDR1 is MNHEY and CDR2 is SVGAGI in the germline V gene. V lost 2 bases, J lost 10 bases, and 20 bases lay in between. For the CDR3, the DNA is TGTGCCAGCAGTTACCGGGGGGAAGGGGTTGGCTCAGCTTTCTTT. Its protein is CASSYRGEGVGSAFF.